This TCR beta chain was observed in a study of cytomegalovirus exposure and HLA in healthy donors. Study conclusions and caveats: A likely sequencing artifact accounted for one observed cluster of highly shared sequence variants. It was only CMV serostatus that was available as immune exposure information. The HLA-A and HLA-B alleles of most subjects were reportedly predicted accurately from TCR beta sequences.

In regard to this clone: Its antigen is still unknown.

The CDR3 contains 16 residues. Germline V gene lookup returns CDR1 SGDLS and CDR2 YYNGEE. V shed 0 bases and J 5 bases; nucleotides not matched to a gene: 8. 13 Jbeta primers and 60 Vbeta primers were used for the PCR. Authors' analysis steps: Approximately 78 million unique TCR beta chains, roughly 11 million of them shared, were counted by a later analysis. Method: immunoSEQ multiplex PCR; TCRdb's copy keeps in-frame clones and lacks some. Clone size and the V and J calls come from that table; the DNA yielded D and trimming. The sample carries approximately 130,000 clones, around 85% recorded once. Sequencing was performed on PBMCs. The rearrangement links TRBV9 to TRBJ2-3; 8 nucleotides align to TRBD2. The source of this sequence is a boy younger than 18 in good health and CMV-seronegative. The CDR3 spells CASSVAGAGVGDTQYF. CDR3 nucleotide sequence: TGTGCCAGCAGCGTAGCCGGAGCGGGAGTTGGAGATACGCAGTATTTT.